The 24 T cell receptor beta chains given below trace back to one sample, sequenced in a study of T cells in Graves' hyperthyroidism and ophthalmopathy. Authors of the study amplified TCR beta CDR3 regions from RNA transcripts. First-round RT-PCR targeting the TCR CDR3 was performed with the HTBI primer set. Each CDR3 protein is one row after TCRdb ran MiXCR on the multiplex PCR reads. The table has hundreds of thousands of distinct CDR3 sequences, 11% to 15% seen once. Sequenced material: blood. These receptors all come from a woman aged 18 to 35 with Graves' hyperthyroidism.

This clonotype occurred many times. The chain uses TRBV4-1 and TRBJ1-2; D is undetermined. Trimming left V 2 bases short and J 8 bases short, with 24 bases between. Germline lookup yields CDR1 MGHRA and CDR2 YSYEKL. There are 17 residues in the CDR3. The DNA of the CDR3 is TGCGCCAGCAGCCAACCAACCTCTTACAAGGAGGGCTGGGGCTACACCTTC. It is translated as CASSQPTSYKEGWGYTF.

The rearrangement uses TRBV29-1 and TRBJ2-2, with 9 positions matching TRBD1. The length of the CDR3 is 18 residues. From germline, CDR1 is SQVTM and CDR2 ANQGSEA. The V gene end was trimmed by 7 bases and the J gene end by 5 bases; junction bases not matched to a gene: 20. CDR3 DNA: TGCAGCGCCCTCCCGGGACAGGGAAGTTTAAGTCTTACCGGGGAGCTGTTTTTT. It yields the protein CSALPGQGSLSLTGELFF.

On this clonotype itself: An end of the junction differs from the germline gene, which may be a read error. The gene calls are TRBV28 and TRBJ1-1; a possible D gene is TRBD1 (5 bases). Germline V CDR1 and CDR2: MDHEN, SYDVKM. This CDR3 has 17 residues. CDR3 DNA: TGTGCCGGCAGTTTAGAGGAGGGGTCGGTCATGAACACTGGAGCTTTCTTT. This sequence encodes CAGSLEEGSVMNTGAFF.

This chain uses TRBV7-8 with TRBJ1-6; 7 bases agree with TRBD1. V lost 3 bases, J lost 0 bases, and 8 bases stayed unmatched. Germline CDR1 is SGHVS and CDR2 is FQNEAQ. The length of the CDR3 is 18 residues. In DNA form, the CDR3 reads TGTGCCAGCAGCTTGGGACAGAGTTCCAGCTCCTATAATTCACCCCTCCACTTT. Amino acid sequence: CASSLGQSSSSYNSPLHF.

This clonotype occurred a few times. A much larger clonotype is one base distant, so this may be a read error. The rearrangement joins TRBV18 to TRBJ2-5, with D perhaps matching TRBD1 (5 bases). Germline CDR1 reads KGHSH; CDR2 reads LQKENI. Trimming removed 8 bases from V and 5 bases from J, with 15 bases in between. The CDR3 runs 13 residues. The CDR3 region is CASPQGLGETQYF. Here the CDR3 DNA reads TGTGCCAGCCCTCAGGGATTGGGGGAGACCCAGTACTTC.

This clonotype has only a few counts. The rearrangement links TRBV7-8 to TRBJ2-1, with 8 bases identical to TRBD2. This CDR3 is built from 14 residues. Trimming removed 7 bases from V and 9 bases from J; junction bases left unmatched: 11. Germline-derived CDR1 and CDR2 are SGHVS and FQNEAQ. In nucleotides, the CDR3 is TGTGCCAGCACCAAATCGGGGGGGTACCCTGAGCAGTTCTTC. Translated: CASTKSGGYPEQFF.

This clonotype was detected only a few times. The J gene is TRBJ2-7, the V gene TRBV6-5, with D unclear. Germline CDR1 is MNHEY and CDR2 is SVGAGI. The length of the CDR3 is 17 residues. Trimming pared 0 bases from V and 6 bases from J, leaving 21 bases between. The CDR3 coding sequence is TGTGCCAGCAGTTACTCTCGTCCCCTGGGTTTGGGTGGCGAGCAGTACTTC. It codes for CASSYSRPLGLGGEQYF.

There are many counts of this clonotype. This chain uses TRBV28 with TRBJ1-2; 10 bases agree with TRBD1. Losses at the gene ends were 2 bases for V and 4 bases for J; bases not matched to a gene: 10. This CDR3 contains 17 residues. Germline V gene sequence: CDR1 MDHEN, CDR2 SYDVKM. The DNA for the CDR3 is TGTGCCAGCAGTTTACCCGGGACAGGGGTCGGGACCTATGGCTACACCTTC. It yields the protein CASSLPGTGVGTYGYTF.

The CDR3 sequence is CASSFAVGNTIYF. CDR3 nucleotides: TGTGCCAGCAGCTTTGCTGTTGGAAACACCATATATTTT. J is TRBJ1-3 and V is TRBV7-2; no reliable D call. This CDR3 spans 13 amino acids. Trimming left V 3 bases short and J 3 bases short, with 6 bases between. Germline lookup yields CDR1 SGHTA and CDR2 FQGNSA.

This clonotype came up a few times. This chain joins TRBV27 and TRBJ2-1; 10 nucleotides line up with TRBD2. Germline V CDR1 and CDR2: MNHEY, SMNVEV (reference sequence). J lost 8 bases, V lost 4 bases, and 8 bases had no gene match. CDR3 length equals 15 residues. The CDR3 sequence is CASSSWTSGRDEQFF. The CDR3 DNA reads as TGTGCCAGCAGTTCATGGACTAGCGGAAGGGATGAGCAGTTCTTC.

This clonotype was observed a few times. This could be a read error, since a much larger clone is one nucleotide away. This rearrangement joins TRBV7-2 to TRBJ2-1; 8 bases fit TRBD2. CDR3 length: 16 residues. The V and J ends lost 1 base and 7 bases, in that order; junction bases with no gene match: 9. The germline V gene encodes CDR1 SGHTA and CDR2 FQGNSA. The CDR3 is CASSLGWSGSQNEQFF. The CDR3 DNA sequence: TGTGCCAGCAGCTTAGGGTGGAGCGGGAGTCAGAATGAGCAGTTCTTC.

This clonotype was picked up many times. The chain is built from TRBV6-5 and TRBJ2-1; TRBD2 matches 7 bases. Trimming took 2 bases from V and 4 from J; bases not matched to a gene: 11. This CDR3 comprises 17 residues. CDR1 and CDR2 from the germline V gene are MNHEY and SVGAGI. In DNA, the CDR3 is TGTGCCAGCAGTTACGGGTGGGAGGGGCCGGGTTACAATGAGCAGTTCTTC. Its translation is CASSYGWEGPGYNEQFF.

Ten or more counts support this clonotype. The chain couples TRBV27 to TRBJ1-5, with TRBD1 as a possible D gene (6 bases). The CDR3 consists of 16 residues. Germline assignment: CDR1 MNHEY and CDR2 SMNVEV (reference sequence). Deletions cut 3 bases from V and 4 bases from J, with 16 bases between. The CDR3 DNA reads TGTGCCAGCAGTTTGGCTGCCGGTACAGGGAATCAGCCCCAGCATTTT. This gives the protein CASSLAAGTGNQPQHF.

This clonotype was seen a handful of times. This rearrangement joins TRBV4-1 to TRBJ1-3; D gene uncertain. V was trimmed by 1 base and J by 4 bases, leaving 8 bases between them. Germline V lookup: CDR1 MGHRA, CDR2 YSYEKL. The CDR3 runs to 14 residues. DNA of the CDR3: TGCGCCAGCAGCCAAGCCCCCGGGGGAAACACCATATATTTT. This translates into CASSQAPGGNTIYF.

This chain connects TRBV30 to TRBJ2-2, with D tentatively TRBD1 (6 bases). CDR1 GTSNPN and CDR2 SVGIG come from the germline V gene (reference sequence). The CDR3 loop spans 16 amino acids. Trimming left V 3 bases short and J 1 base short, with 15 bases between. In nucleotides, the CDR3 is TGTGCCTGGAGGACTCAATGGGGACAGAACACCGGGGAGCTGTTTTTT. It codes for CAWRTQWGQNTGELFF.

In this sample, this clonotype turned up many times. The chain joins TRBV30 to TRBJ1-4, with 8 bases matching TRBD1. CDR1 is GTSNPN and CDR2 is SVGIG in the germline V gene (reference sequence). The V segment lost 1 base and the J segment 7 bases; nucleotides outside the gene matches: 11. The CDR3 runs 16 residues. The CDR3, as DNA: TGTGCCTGGAGTGACCTCCCCCAGGGGGCGCTTGAAAAACTGTTTTTT. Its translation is CAWSDLPQGALEKLFF.

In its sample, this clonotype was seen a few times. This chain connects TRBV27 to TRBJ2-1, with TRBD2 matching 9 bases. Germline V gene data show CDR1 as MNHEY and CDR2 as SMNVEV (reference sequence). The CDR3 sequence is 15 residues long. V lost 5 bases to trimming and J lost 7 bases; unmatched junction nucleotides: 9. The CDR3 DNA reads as TGTGCCAGCAGTCCTCTAGCGGGATATTTAAATGAGCAGTTCTTC. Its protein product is CASSPLAGYLNEQFF.

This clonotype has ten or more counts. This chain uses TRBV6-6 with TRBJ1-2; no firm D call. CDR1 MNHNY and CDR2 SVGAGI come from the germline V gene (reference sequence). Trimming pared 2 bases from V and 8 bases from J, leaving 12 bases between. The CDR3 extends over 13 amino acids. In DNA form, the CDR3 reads TGTGCCAGCAGTTACCTCGACCGGCTGGGCTACACCTTC. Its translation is CASSYLDRLGYTF.

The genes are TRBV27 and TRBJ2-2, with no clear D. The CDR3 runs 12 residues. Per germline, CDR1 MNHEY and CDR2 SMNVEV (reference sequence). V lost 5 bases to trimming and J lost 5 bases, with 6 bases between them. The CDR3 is CASSQKTGELFF. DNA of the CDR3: TGTGCCAGCAGTCAGAAGACCGGGGAGCTGTTTTTT.

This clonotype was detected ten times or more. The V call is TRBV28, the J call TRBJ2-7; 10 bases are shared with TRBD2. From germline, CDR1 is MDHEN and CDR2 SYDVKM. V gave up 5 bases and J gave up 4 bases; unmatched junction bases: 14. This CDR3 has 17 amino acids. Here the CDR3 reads CASSPRLGIAGGYEQYF. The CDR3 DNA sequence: TGTGCCAGCAGTCCCCGCCTTGGGATAGCGGGAGGATACGAGCAGTACTTC. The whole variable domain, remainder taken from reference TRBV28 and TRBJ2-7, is DVKVTQSSRYLVKRTGEKVFLECVQDMDHENMFWYRQDPGLGLRLIYFSYDVKMKEKGDIPEGYSVSREKKERFSLILESASTNQTSMYLCASSPRLGIAGGYEQYFGPGTRLTVT.

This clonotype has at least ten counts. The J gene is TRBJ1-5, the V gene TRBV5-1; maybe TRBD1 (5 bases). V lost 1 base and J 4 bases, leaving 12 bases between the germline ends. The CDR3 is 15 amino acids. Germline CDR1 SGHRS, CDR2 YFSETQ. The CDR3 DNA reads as TGCGCCAGCAGCTTGTCGGCAGGGAAGAATCAGCCCCAGCATTTT. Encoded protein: CASSLSAGKNQPQHF.

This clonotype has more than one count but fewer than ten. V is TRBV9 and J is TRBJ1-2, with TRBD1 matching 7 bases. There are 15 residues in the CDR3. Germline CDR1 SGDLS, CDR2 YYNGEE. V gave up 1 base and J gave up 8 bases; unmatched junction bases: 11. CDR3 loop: CASSVHPGTDEGYTF. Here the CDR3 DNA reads TGTGCCAGCAGCGTACACCCCGGGACAGATGAGGGCTACACCTTC.

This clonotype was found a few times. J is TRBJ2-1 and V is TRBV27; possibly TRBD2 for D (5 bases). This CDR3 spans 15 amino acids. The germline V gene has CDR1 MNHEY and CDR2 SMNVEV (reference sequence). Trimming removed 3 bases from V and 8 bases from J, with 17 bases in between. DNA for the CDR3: TGTGCCAGCAGTTTTGCTAGCCTCAGTGCGTATGAGCAGTTCTTC. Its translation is CASSFASLSAYEQFF.

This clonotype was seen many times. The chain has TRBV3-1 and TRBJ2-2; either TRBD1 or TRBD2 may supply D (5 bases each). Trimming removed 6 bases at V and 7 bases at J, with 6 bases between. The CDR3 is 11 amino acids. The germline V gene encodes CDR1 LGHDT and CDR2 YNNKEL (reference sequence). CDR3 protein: CASRGVGELFF. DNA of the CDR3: TGTGCCAGCAGGGGGGTCGGGGAGCTGTTTTTT.